Presented here are 25 T cell receptor beta chains from one specimen sequenced in a study of cytomegalovirus exposure and HLA in healthy donors. PCR primers comprised 60 Vbeta and 13 Jbeta primers. Sequencing used immunoSEQ multiplex PCR; TCRdb keeps in-frame clones, though not all of them. The sample lists around 160,000 clones; 75% to 80% were seen once. Source material: PBMCs. The receptors stem from a man aged 35 to 55 in good health and CMV-seropositive.

This clone showed up just once. The chain joins TRBV18 to TRBJ1-1; perhaps TRBD1 as D (5 bases). The V end was cut by 3 bases, the J end by 11 bases, with 10 bases between. CDR3 size: 11 residues. Germline CDR1 and CDR2: KGHSH and LQKENI. Here the CDR3 DNA reads TGTGCCAGCTCACCGGGAGGGGTTGCTTTCTTT. Its protein is CASSPGGVAFF.

The chain couples TRBV5-1 to TRBJ1-2, with a possible D match to TRBD1 (5 bases). V dropped 4 bases and J dropped 4 bases, with 11 bases sitting between them. Germline V gene lookup returns CDR1 SGHRS and CDR2 YFSETQ. This CDR3 comprises 13 residues. The CDR3 bases are TGCGCCAGCAGCCCCCGACAGACCTATGGCTACACCTTC. The encoded protein is CASSPRQTYGYTF.

The V call is TRBV29-1, the J call TRBJ2-5; no firm D call. The CDR3 is 11 amino acids. V shed 4 bases and J shed 1 base, with 4 bases lying between them. Germline V gene sequence: CDR1 SQVTM, CDR2 ANQGSEA. The CDR3 loop reads CSVALQETQYF. CDR3 in DNA: TGCAGCGTTGCACTCCAAGAGACCCAGTACTTC.

CDR3 in amino acids: CASSYGAGELFF. As DNA, the CDR3 is TGTGCCAGCAGTTATGGGGCGGGGGAGCTGTTTTTT. This chain connects TRBV27 to TRBJ2-2; D is possibly TRBD1 (5 bases). The CDR3 extends over 12 amino acids. The V end was cut by 4 bases, the J end by 8 bases, with 8 bases between. Per the germline V gene, CDR1 is MNHEY and CDR2 is SMNVEV (reference sequence).

The chain links TRBV20-1 to TRBJ1-1; no reliable D call. The germline V and J ends were trimmed by 4 bases and 5 bases, with 8 bases remaining between them. The CDR3 has 11 residues. Germline assignment: CDR1 DFQATT and CDR2 SNEGSKA (reference sequence). The CDR3 DNA sequence: TGCAGTGCTATGTGGAGGACTGAAGCTTTCTTT. Translating it yields CSAMWRTEAFF.

This clone was detected once. The chain carries TRBV5-6 and TRBJ2-5, with 8 bases lining up with TRBD1. The CDR3 length is 15 residues. The germline V gene has CDR1 SGHDT and CDR2 YYEEEE. Trimming removed 0 bases from V and 5 bases from J; junction bases left unmatched: 6. The CDR3 DNA follows: TGTGCCAGCAGCTTGGCGGCAGGGGGCGAGGAGACCCAGTACTTC. It encodes CASSLAAGGEETQYF.

V is TRBV27 and J is TRBJ2-6; 10 bases fit TRBD1. This CDR3 is 18 amino acids long. Unmatched junction bases numbered 9, after V lost 6 bases and J lost 1 base. From germline, CDR1 is MNHEY and CDR2 SMNVEV (reference sequence). The CDR3 DNA sequence: TGTGCCAGCAGCGAAGGACAGGGGGTTACTTCTGGGGCCAACGTCCTGACTTTC. Its translation is CASSEGQGVTSGANVLTF.

The chain carries TRBV6-5 and TRBJ2-7; perhaps TRBD2 as D (6 bases). The CDR3 has 16 amino acids. V was pared by 0 bases and J by 2 bases, with 14 bases between. Germline V CDR1 and CDR2: MNHEY, SVGAGI. The CDR3 region is CASSYSRGTPPYEQYF. In DNA, the CDR3 is TGTGCCAGCAGTTACTCGCGAGGGACTCCACCCTACGAGCAGTACTTC.

This clone was detected once. This chain joins TRBV10-2 and TRBJ2-2; 12 bases map to TRBD2. The trim removed 8 bases at V and 5 bases at J, leaving 3 bases unmatched. The CDR3 runs 14 residues. Germline assignment: CDR1 WSHSY and CDR2 SAAADI. DNA of the CDR3: TGCGCCAGCCTACTAGCGGGAGGAACCGGGGAGCTGTTTTTT. Translation gives CASLLAGGTGELFF.

V is TRBV2 and J is TRBJ2-3, with 7 bases lining up with TRBD2. The CDR3 contains 15 residues. J gave up 4 bases and V 6 bases, and 10 bases lay outside the gene matches. CDR1 SNHLY and CDR2 FYNNEI come from the germline V gene. The CDR3 reads CASRSAGVRADTQYF. The CDR3, as DNA: TGTGCCAGCAGGTCGGCGGGAGTTAGAGCAGATACGCAGTATTTT.

The J gene is TRBJ1-5, the V gene TRBV19; D remains unclear. V lost 3 bases and J 0 bases, leaving 12 bases between the germline ends. Germline loops: CDR1 LNHDA, CDR2 SQIVND (reference sequence). The CDR3 consists of 16 residues. The CDR3 nucleotides read TGTGCCAGTAGTATGAGGGCAGGCCTTAGCAATCAGCCCCAGCATTTT. As protein: CASSMRAGLSNQPQHF. The full variable domain, in which reference TRBV19 and TRBJ1-5 provide the parts outside the CDR3, is DGGITQSPKYLFRKEGQNVTLSCEQNLNHDAMYWYRQDPGQGLRLIYYSQIVNDFQKGDIAEGYSVSREKKESFPLTVTSAQKNPTAFYLCASSMRAGLSNQPQHFGDGTRLSIL.

J is TRBJ2-1 and V is TRBV7-9, with D uncertain. V lost 3 bases to trimming and J lost 0 bases, with 6 bases between them. The CDR3 loop spans 14 amino acids. Germline values: CDR1 SEHNR, CDR2 FQNEAQ (reference sequence). CDR3 protein: CASSFGGSYNEQFF. The DNA for the CDR3 is TGTGCCAGCAGCTTCGGCGGCTCCTACAATGAGCAGTTCTTC.

The chain recombines TRBV6-6 with TRBJ1-1; no clear D gene. Germline lookup yields CDR1 MNHNY and CDR2 SVGAGI (reference sequence). CDR3 length: 15 residues. Between the trimmed V and J ends, which lost 2 bases and 1 base, there was a span of 11 bases. The CDR3 sequence is CASSYGGRSNTEAFF. The CDR3 DNA is TGTGCCAGCAGTTACGGAGGACGGTCGAACACTGAAGCTTTCTTT.

The rearrangement uses TRBV19 and TRBJ2-1, with 8 bases matching TRBD2. The germline gives CDR1 LNHDA, CDR2 SQIVND (reference sequence). The junction had 8 bases not matched to a gene; V was cut back by 6 bases and J by 4 bases. The CDR3 totals 15 residues. CDR3 sequence: CASRGMVAGYNEQFF. CDR3 nucleotide sequence: TGTGCCAGTAGGGGCATGGTAGCGGGGTACAATGAGCAGTTCTTC. Using reference TRBV19 and TRBJ2-1 for the parts outside the CDR3, the full variable domain is DGGITQSPKYLFRKEGQNVTLSCEQNLNHDAMYWYRQDPGQGLRLIYYSQIVNDFQKGDIAEGYSVSREKKESFPLTVTSAQKNPTAFYLCASRGMVAGYNEQFFGPGTRLTVL.

The rearrangement links TRBV27 to TRBJ1-4, with 9 bases matching TRBD1. The CDR3 runs 14 residues. The junction had 9 bases not matched to a gene; V was cut back by 5 bases and J by 11 bases. CDR1 and CDR2 (germline): MNHEY, SMNVEV (reference sequence). The DNA of the CDR3 is TGTGCCAGCAGTATAACCTCCGGGACAGGGAAACTGTTTTTT. Protein product: CASSITSGTGKLFF. The whole variable domain, remainder taken from reference TRBV27 and TRBJ1-4, is EAQVTQNPRYLITVTGKKLTVTCSQNMNHEYMSWYRQDPGLGLRQIYYSMNVEVTDKGDVPEGYKVSRKEKRNFPLILESPSPNQTSLYFCASSITSGTGKLFFGSGTQLSVL.

J is TRBJ2-2 and V is TRBV18; TRBD1 aligns across 7 bases. Germline V lookup: CDR1 KGHSH, CDR2 LQKENI. CDR3 length equals 17 residues. With 3 bases clipped from V and 4 bases from J, the junction kept 11 bases outside the gene matches. The CDR3 spells CASSPSVVTGATGELFF. In DNA form, the CDR3 reads TGTGCCAGCTCACCGTCGGTGGTCACAGGGGCCACCGGGGAGCTGTTTTTT.

The V gene is TRBV19, the J gene TRBJ2-7, with unresolved D. CDR1 is LNHDA and CDR2 is SQIVND in the germline V gene (reference sequence). The CDR3 length is 13 residues. V lost 2 bases to trimming and J lost 2 bases, with 7 bases between them. CDR3 sequence reads: CASSIQPAYEQYF. The CDR3 DNA sequence: TGTGCCAGTAGTATACAACCAGCCTACGAGCAGTACTTC.

Remarks on this clone: The sample contains more than one DNA sequence encoding this CDR3. J is TRBJ2-3 and V is TRBV9; 8 bases are a match to TRBD1. The CDR3 is made up of 13 amino acids. The junction had 3 bases not matched to a gene; V was cut back by 3 bases and J by 6 bases. The germline gives CDR1 SGDLS, CDR2 YYNGEE. The CDR3 sequence: CASSGTGTDTQYF. In nucleotides, the CDR3 is TGTGCCAGCAGCGGGACAGGGACCGATACGCAGTATTTT.

The chain is built from TRBV5-5 and TRBJ2-5; possible D gene TRBD2, 6 bases. V dropped 4 bases and J dropped 2 bases, with 12 bases sitting between them. This CDR3 contains 14 residues. The V gene's germline CDR1 is SGHKS and CDR2 YYEKEE (reference sequence). CDR3 protein: CASSPRDFQETQYF. The CDR3 DNA follows: TGTGCCAGCAGCCCCCGGGACTTTCAAGAGACCCAGTACTTC.

This clone was picked up a small number of times. The CDR3 DNA reads TGTGCCAGCAGCGTAGATCCGGGACTAGCGGGAGAAGGGACCCAGTACTTC. Protein: CASSVDPGLAGEGTQYF. The rearrangement joins TRBV9 to TRBJ2-5; 14 nucleotides match TRBD2. Germline V gives CDR1 SGDLS, CDR2 YYNGEE. V shed 0 bases and J 7 bases; nucleotides not matched to a gene: 8. The CDR3 is made up of 17 amino acids.

For the CDR3, the DNA is TGTGCCAGCAGCTTAGAATTCAGGATTTTGACGTACAATGAGCAGTTCTTC. This sequence encodes CASSLEFRILTYNEQFF. V and J are TRBV11-2 and TRBJ2-1; D is undetermined. This CDR3 is 17 amino acids long. Germline V gives CDR1 SGHAT, CDR2 FQNNGV. V gave up 0 bases and J gave up 4 bases, with 16 bases separating them.

The chain carries TRBV30 and TRBJ2-5, with a tentative D call TRBD2 (6 bases). The J call may be in error: the DNA end matches TRBJ2-7 better. There are 14 residues in the CDR3. Germline lookup yields CDR1 GTSNPN and CDR2 SVGIG (reference sequence). The CDR3 here is CAWNPGTGIYEQYF. CDR3 nucleotides: TGTGCCTGGAATCCAGGGACTGGTATTTACGAGCAGTACTTC.

This chain connects TRBV10-3 to TRBJ2-7, with 8 bases fitting TRBD1. CDR1 is ENHRY and CDR2 is SYGVKD in the germline V gene. V lost 10 bases and J lost 4; bases outside the gene matches: 12. This CDR3 has 14 residues. In DNA form, the CDR3 reads TGTGCCACTTCGGACAGGGATTCGGGTTACGAGCAGTACTTC. This gives the protein CATSDRDSGYEQYF.

This clone occurred a few times. The chain joins TRBV7-6 to TRBJ1-2; 9 bases map to TRBD1. Germline V gene sequence: CDR1 SGHVS, CDR2 FNYEAQ. CDR3 length equals 15 residues. V trimming: 5 bases; J trimming: 6 bases; junction bases outside the gene matches: 10. CDR3 DNA sequence: TGTGCCAGCAGCCGCACAGGGGGCATTCAGGATGGCTACACCTTC. Its protein product is CASSRTGGIQDGYTF.

This clone was counted once. This chain links TRBV10-3 with TRBJ2-7; weak D call: TRBD2 (5 bases). Trimming left V 4 bases short and J 3 bases short, with 10 bases between. Germline values: CDR1 ENHRY, CDR2 SYGVKD. This CDR3 is built from 13 residues. CDR3 in DNA: TGTGCCATCAGTGGGACTGGGATCTACGAGCAGTACTTC. Translated: CAISGTGIYEQYF.